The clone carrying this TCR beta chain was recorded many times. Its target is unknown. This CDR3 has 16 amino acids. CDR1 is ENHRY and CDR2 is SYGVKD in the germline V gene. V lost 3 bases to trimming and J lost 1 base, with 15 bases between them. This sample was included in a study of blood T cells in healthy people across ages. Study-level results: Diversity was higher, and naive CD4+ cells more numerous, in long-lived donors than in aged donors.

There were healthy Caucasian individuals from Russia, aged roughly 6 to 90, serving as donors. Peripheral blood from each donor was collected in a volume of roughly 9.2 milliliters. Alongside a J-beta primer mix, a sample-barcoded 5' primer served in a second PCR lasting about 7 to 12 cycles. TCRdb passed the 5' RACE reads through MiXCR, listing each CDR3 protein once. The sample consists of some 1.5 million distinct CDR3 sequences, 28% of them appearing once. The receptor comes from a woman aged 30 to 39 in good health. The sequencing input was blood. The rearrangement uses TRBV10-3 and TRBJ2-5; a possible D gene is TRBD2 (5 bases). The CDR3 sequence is CAISDPVTSGQETQYF. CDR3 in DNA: TGTGCCATCAGTGACCCGGTCACTAGTGGCCAAGAGACCCAGTACTTC.